This TCR beta chain came from a study of blood T cell repertoires in COVID-19. Whole-study context: Sources were T cells, B-cell-depleted T cells, or PBMCs; the material itself was cDNA or gDNA.

Germline V CDR1 and CDR2: MNHEY, SVGAGI. Between the trimmed V and J ends, which lost 10 bases and 0 bases, there was a span of 14 bases. The CDR3 is 14 residues long. The data were produced by immunoSEQ multiplex PCR, yet TCRdb's version contains in-frame clones alone and is incomplete. The table lists about 400,000 clones, just over 85% of them singletons. This chain connects TRBV6-5 to TRBJ2-3; the D gene is possibly TRBD2 (7 bases). Sequenced: peripheral blood. The sequence was obtained from a woman younger than 45 with active or convalescent COVID-19. The CDR3 DNA follows: TGTGCCAAGGGAGGGGGGTTTAGCACAGATACGCAGTATTTT. It yields the protein CAKGGGFSTDTQYF.